This record concerns one T cell receptor (beta chain) sequence. Its antigen is not known. Genomic DNA acted as the template from which TCR beta VDJ combination and CDR3 sequence profiling were carried out. TCRdb recomputed calls from the reads with MiXCR, one row per CDR3 protein. The sample includes more than 250,000 distinct CDR3 sequences, around 82% seen only once; the top ten take 35% to 50%. The patients chosen for sequencing had shown expansion of CD8+CD57+ cells (detected by flow cytometry). At the time of blood sampling, patients had not yet received any therapy. V dropped 4 bases and J dropped 11 bases, with 19 bases sitting between them. Germline V CDR1 and CDR2: SGHTA, FQGNSA. There are 14 residues in the CDR3. The sample belongs to a study of CD8+CD57+ T cells in acquired aplastic anemia. Whole-study findings and limits: Almost 30 sequences, all CD8+ CDR3, were shared between patients and controls.

This rearrangement joins TRBV7-2 to TRBJ2-3; D may be TRBD2 (6 bases). The clonotype comes from a human donor with aplastic anemia. The sequenced material came from sorted CD4+, CD8+, or CD8+CD57+ T cells (not recorded which) from PBMCs. CDR3 protein: CASSSVGGPDKQYF. DNA of the CDR3: TGTGCCAGCAGCTCCGTGGGGGGTCCGGACAAGCAGTATTTT. Together with reference TRBV7-2 and TRBJ2-3, the CDR3 gives the full variable domain: GAGVSQSPSNKVTEKGKDVELRCDPISGHTALYWYRQSLGQGLEFLIYFQGNSAPDKSGLPSDRFSAERTGGSVSTLTIQRTQQEDSAVYLCASSSVGGPDKQYFGPGTRLTVL.